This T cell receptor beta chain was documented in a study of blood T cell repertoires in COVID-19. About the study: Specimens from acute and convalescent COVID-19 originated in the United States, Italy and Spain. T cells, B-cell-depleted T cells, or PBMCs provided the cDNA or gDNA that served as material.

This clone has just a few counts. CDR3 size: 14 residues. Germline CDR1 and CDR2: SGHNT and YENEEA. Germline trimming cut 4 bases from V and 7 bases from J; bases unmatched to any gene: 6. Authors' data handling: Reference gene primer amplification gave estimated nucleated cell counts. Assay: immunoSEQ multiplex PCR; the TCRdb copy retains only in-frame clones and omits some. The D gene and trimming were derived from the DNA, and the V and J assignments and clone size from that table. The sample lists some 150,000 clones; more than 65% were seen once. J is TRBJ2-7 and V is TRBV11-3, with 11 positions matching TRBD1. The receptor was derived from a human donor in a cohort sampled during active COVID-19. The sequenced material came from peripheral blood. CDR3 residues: CASSSGQGAGEQYF. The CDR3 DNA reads TGTGCCAGCAGCTCCGGACAGGGGGCGGGGGAGCAGTACTTC.